This T cell receptor (beta chain) was identified during a study of tumor and adjacent non-tumor tissue in lung cancer. Study conclusions and caveats: Shorter survival was associated with higher TCR diversity in tumors.

The template was RNA from unsorted bulk tissue. More than 3 cm separated this lung sample from the edge of the tumor. A modified ARM-PCR protocol with three rounds of nested PCR amplified TCRbeta. One entry per CDR3 protein results from TCRdb running MiXCR on the multiplex PCR reads. In the table there are approximately 79,000 distinct CDR3 sequences, over 65% of which are singletons. Details on this clonotype: Its antigen is not identified.

The V and J ends lost 11 bases and 4 bases respectively, with 18 bases between them. CDR3 length: 14 amino acids. Germline V gene sequence: CDR1 LNHDA, CDR2 SQIVND (reference sequence). J is TRBJ1-5 and V is TRBV19, with a tentative D call TRBD1 (6 bases). Sequenced: distant non-tumor lung tissue. This clonotype originated in a man in his 70s with non-small cell lung cancer. CDR3 DNA sequence: TGTGCCTGTACCCCGGGACATCCAAATCAGCCCCAGCATTTT. This translates into CACTPGHPNQPQHF.